This T cell receptor (beta chain) was captured by sequencing in a study of neurological immune-mediated disorders. One entry per CDR3 protein results from TCRdb running MiXCR on the 5' RACE reads. This sample has tens of thousands of distinct CDR3 sequences, with less than 8.5% found just once. The V end was cut by 3 bases, the J end by 1 base, with 9 bases between. Germline loops: CDR1 MGHRA, CDR2 YSYEKL. The CDR3 runs to 14 residues. This clonotype was detected many times. Its cognate antigen is unknown. Broader study findings: While HTLV-1-associated myelopathy showed the greatest TCR clonal expansion, multiple sclerosis showed the least, falling below healthy controls.

2 million unsorted PBMCs were stored in RNAlater at -80 °C before RNA extraction. This TCR was sampled from a woman in her thirties or forties in good health. The J gene is TRBJ1-1, the V gene TRBV4-1; no reliable D call. The sequencing input was PBMCs. The CDR3 loop is CASSHSRENTEAFF. CDR3 coding DNA: TGCGCCAGCAGCCACTCCCGGGAGAACACTGAAGCTTTCTTT.